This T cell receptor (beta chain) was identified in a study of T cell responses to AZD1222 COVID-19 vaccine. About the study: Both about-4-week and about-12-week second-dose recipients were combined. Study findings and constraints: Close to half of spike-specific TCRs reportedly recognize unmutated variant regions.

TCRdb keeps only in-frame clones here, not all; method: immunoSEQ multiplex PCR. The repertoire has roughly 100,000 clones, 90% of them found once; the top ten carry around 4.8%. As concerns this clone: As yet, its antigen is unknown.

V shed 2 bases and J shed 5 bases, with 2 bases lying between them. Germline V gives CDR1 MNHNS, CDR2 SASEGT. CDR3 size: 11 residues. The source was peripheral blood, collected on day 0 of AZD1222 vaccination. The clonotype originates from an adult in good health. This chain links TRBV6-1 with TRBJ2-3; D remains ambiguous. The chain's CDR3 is CASSELDTQYF. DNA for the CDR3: TGTGCCAGCAGTGAACTAGATACGCAGTATTTT.